What follows are 12 T cell receptor beta chains derived from one specimen sequenced in a study of cytomegalovirus exposure and HLA in healthy donors. The PCR employed 60 Vbeta primers together with 13 Jbeta primers. Produced via immunoSEQ multiplex PCR; TCRdb's table is partial and in-frame only. The table records approximately 100,000 clones, 65% to 80% of them present only once. Sequencing input: PBMCs. All receptors come from a man aged 40-49 years in good health and CMV-seropositive.

The chain carries TRBV7-2 and TRBJ2-7; possible D gene TRBD1, 6 bases. The V end was cut by 5 bases, the J end by 6 bases, with 23 bases between. The CDR3 runs 16 residues. The V gene's germline CDR1 is SGHTA and CDR2 FQGNSA. In DNA, the CDR3 is TGTGCCAGCAGCCGACCCCAAGTTCAGGGGTTTCGCGAGCAGTACTTC. This sequence encodes CASSRPQVQGFREQYF. The entire variable domain, with the rest obtained from reference TRBV7-2 and TRBJ2-7, is as follows: GAGVSQSPSNKVTEKGKDVELRCDPISGHTALYWYRQSLGQGLEFLIYFQGNSAPDKSGLPSDRFSAERTGGSVSTLTIQRTQQEDSAVYLCASSRPQVQGFREQYFGPGTRLTVT.

The rearrangement joins TRBV15 to TRBJ2-5, with D maybe TRBD1 (6 bases). The end of the DNA is better explained by TRBJ2-7, so the J call may be wrong. Germline CDR1 is LNHNV and CDR2 is YYDKDF (reference sequence). This CDR3 has 13 amino acids. The CDR3 DNA follows: TGTGCCACCAGCAGAGGAGGACAGTACGAGCAGTACTTC. This encodes CATSRGGQYEQYF.

This clone was recorded many times. The chain combines TRBV7-9 with TRBJ1-2, with a weak D call TRBD1 (5 bases). Germline lookup yields CDR1 SEHNR and CDR2 FQNEAQ (reference sequence). The CDR3 covers 11 residues. V lost 3 bases, J lost 10 bases, and 9 bases lay in between. The CDR3 DNA reads TGTGCCAGCAGCTTGGACATTGACTACACCTTC. This sequence encodes CASSLDIDYTF.

This chain connects TRBV7-6 to TRBJ2-2, with TRBD1 matching over 8 bases. V dropped 5 bases and J dropped 6; count of bases not matched to a gene: 5. This CDR3 region has 14 residues. Germline V CDR1 and CDR2: SGHVS, FNYEAQ. The CDR3 loop reads CASSPQGAAGELFF. The CDR3 bases are TGTGCCAGCAGCCCCCAGGGGGCGGCCGGGGAGCTGTTTTTT.

The J gene is TRBJ2-2, the V gene TRBV29-1; TRBD1 might be the D (6 bases). The CDR3 sequence is 12 residues long. Trimming removed 2 bases from V and 7 bases from J, with 8 bases in between. Germline V gene data show CDR1 as SQVTM and CDR2 as ANQGSEA. The CDR3: CSVEWGHGELFF. CDR3 sequence (DNA): TGCAGCGTTGAATGGGGGCACGGGGAGCTGTTTTTT.

The genes are TRBV19 and TRBJ1-2; D perhaps matches TRBD1 (6 bases). The CDR3 runs to 15 residues. Germline CDR1 and CDR2: LNHDA and SQIVND (reference sequence). The V and J ends lost 2 bases and 6 bases respectively, with 16 bases between them. DNA of the CDR3: TGTGCCAGTAGTATATCCGGGACATCCCTGAATGGCTACACCTTC. It encodes CASSISGTSLNGYTF.

This chain uses TRBV4-3 with TRBJ1-4; a possible D gene is TRBD1 (5 bases). This CDR3 is 16 amino acids long. V was pared by 0 bases and J by 0 bases, with 8 bases between. In germline, CDR1 is LGHNA, CDR2 YSLEER. As DNA, the CDR3 is TGCGCCAGCAGCCAAGATCGCAGGGCAACTAATGAAAAACTGTTTTTT. Translating it yields CASSQDRRATNEKLFF.

The rearrangement links TRBV9 to TRBJ2-1; maybe TRBD1 (6 bases). The germline V and J ends were trimmed by 0 bases and 7 bases, with 14 bases remaining between them. Per germline, CDR1 SGDLS and CDR2 YYNGEE. This CDR3 has 15 residues. CDR3 amino acids: CASSVVEGVSNEQFF. The CDR3 DNA is TGTGCCAGCAGCGTAGTTGAGGGGGTGAGTAATGAGCAGTTCTTC.

The chain recombines TRBV6-6 with TRBJ2-1; 14 bases map to TRBD2. Germline-derived CDR1 and CDR2 are MNHNY and SVGAGI (reference sequence). CDR3 length: 15 amino acids. Trimming at V came to 7 bases and at J to 7 bases, leaving 6 bases not matched to a gene. The CDR3 is CASTDGTSGGNEQFF. As DNA, the CDR3 is TGTGCCAGCACCGACGGGACTAGCGGGGGTAATGAGCAGTTCTTC.

J is TRBJ2-5 and V is TRBV7-9, with D possibly being TRBD1 (5 bases). The ends were cut back, 5 bases at V and 0 bases at J, with 13 bases in the middle. This CDR3 has 15 residues. In germline, CDR1 is SEHNR, CDR2 FQNEAQ (reference sequence). The CDR3 protein is CASSLRAGYQETQYF. For the CDR3, the DNA is TGTGCCAGCAGCCTCAGGGCAGGCTACCAAGAGACCCAGTACTTC.

The rearrangement joins TRBV5-1 to TRBJ2-2; D not resolved. This CDR3 is built from 12 residues. The germline V gene encodes CDR1 SGHRS and CDR2 YFSETQ. Trimming left V 4 bases short and J 7 bases short, with 8 bases between. The CDR3 DNA is TGCGCCAGCAGCCGACCGGGCGGGGAGCTGTTTTTT. This encodes CASSRPGGELFF.

The J gene is TRBJ1-3, the V gene TRBV7-2; 8 bases fit TRBD1. The V gene end was trimmed by 5 bases and the J gene end by 3 bases; junction bases not matched to a gene: 6. The CDR3 contains 15 residues. Germline V gene lookup returns CDR1 SGHTA and CDR2 FQGNSA. Written as DNA, the CDR3 is TGTGCCAGCAGCCCAAGGACAGGGTATGGAAACACCATATATTTT. Translated, it gives CASSPRTGYGNTIYF. The full variable domain, rest sourced from reference TRBV7-2 and TRBJ1-3, is GAGVSQSPSNKVTEKGKDVELRCDPISGHTALYWYRQSLGQGLEFLIYFQGNSAPDKSGLPSDRFSAERTGGSVSTLTIQRTQQEDSAVYLCASSPRTGYGNTIYFGEGSWLTVV.